This T cell receptor beta chain was found in a study of identical twins. Study conclusions and caveats: It was out-of-frame TCR alpha sharing in monozygotic twins that models underestimated. Diverse VJ usage suggested most zero-insertion clonotypes were not invariant T cells.

This clonotype was seen a few times. The antigen is undetermined. TCRdb re-called the 5' RACE reads with MiXCR, one entry per CDR3 protein. The sample lists roughly 690,000 distinct CDR3 sequences; around 21% were seen once. Germline V CDR1 and CDR2: DFQATT, SNEGSKA (reference sequence). The germline V and J ends were trimmed by 7 bases and 7 bases, with 22 bases remaining between them. The CDR3 has 14 residues. Another study also made use of these data, one on T cells expressing NK-cell markers. That publication notes: Source material for TCR beta repertoires consisted of sorted CD3+CD56+NKG2C+, CD3+CD56+NKG2C- and CD3+CD56-NKG2C+ T cells. It was still unclear whether expanded NKG2C+ T cell clones were HCMV specific.

Sequenced material: PBMCs. The source of this sequence is a woman between 18 and 29 years old in good health. The V and J genes are TRBV20-1 and TRBJ1-1; D ambiguous. CDR3 sequence reads: CSVARGSSGGEAFF. As DNA, the CDR3 is TGCAGTGTCGCTCGCGGCTCGAGCGGCGGTGAAGCTTTCTTT.